Below, 21 T cell receptor beta chains from the same sample are listed, as sequenced in a study of early T cells in non-severe SARS-CoV-2 infection. TCRdb independently ran MiXCR on the 5' RACE reads; one entry per CDR3 protein. The table has 50,000 to 65,000 distinct CDR3 sequences, over 9% seen once; the top ten hold under 3%. The input for sequencing was whole blood, taken at baseline. Every receptor here comes from an adult who was a healthcare worker with PCR-confirmed SARS-CoV-2 infection or an uninfected control (not recorded which).

This clonotype has ten or more counts. V gene TRBV10-1 combines with J gene TRBJ2-7; a possible D gene is TRBD1 (5 bases). This CDR3 comprises 12 residues. Trimming shortened V by 1 base and J by 9 bases, and 10 bases separated the two germline ends. The V gene's germline CDR1 is WNHNN and CDR2 SYGVQD (reference sequence). This CDR3 is CASSELTEPQYF. The CDR3 DNA sequence: TGCGCCAGCAGTGAGTTGACAGAGCCGCAGTACTTC.

This clonotype was counted between two and nine times. The rearrangement joins TRBV6-2 or TRBV6-3 to TRBJ2-3; D is unresolved. Germline V CDR1 and CDR2: MNHEY, SVGEGT. V lost 2 bases and J lost 0, with 9 bases in between. CDR3 length: 15 amino acids. CDR3: CASSYTGLSTDTQYF. The CDR3, as DNA: TGTGCCAGCAGTTACACGGGTCTGAGCACAGATACGCAGTATTTT.

This clonotype was counted a few times. The rearrangement joins TRBV2 to TRBJ2-5, with D tentatively TRBD1 (5 bases). Trimming removed 6 bases from V and 4 bases from J, with 9 bases in between. Germline V gene lookup returns CDR1 SNHLY and CDR2 FYNNEI. The CDR3 runs to 12 residues. The CDR3 DNA sequence: TGTGCCAGCAGCGGCAGGGCAGAGACCCAGTACTTC. The encoded protein is CASSGRAETQYF.

The chain uses TRBV13 and TRBJ1-6; 11 nucleotides agree with TRBD1. Germline assignment: CDR1 PRHDT and CDR2 FYEKMQ (reference sequence). The CDR3 length is 15 residues. V was pared by 5 bases and J by 9 bases, with 6 bases of the junction left unmatched. The CDR3 loop reads CASSKDRGQFSPLHF. DNA for the CDR3: TGTGCCAGCAGCAAGGACAGGGGGCAGTTTTCACCCCTCCACTTT.

A few counts support this clonotype. The rearrangement links TRBV6-6 to TRBJ2-7; 9 bases match TRBD1. CDR1 MNHNY and CDR2 SVGAGI come from the germline V gene (reference sequence). The CDR3 runs 14 residues. V was pared by 6 bases and J by 2 bases, with 5 bases of the junction left unmatched. The CDR3: CASSPGTGPYEQYF. In nucleotides, the CDR3 is TGTGCCAGCAGCCCCGGGACAGGGCCCTACGAGCAGTACTTC.

In its sample, this clonotype was seen a few times. The V call is TRBV3-1, the J call TRBJ2-2, with D maybe TRBD2 (6 bases). The CDR3 covers 15 residues. V lost 6 bases to trimming and J lost 1 base, with 12 bases between them. CDR1 and CDR2 from the germline V gene are LGHDT and YNNKEL (reference sequence). CDR3 residues: CASSPRDLNTGELFF. CDR3 DNA sequence: TGTGCCAGCAGTCCCCGGGACTTGAACACCGGGGAGCTGTTTTTT.

With regard to this clonotype: Its ends do not fully match the called genes, so a read error is possible. V is TRBV3-1 and J is TRBJ2-7; no firm D call. The germline CDR1 and CDR2 sequences are LGHDT and YNNKEL (reference sequence). There are 11 residues in the CDR3. The CDR3, as DNA: TGTGCCAGCAGCCAAGGTCACGACGCAGCCTTC. Translated: CASSQGHDAAF.

Only a few counts were recorded for this clonotype. The chain is built from TRBV20-1 and TRBJ2-5, with TRBD2 identical over 9 bases. The CDR3 extends over 14 amino acids. Trimming took 2 bases from V and 4 from J; bases not matched to a gene: 5. The germline CDR1 and CDR2 sequences are DFQATT and SNEGSKA (reference sequence). The CDR3 DNA sequence: TGCAGTGCTAGACAGGCGGGGGGGTTAGAGACCCAGTACTTC. Translated: CSARQAGGLETQYF.

The V and J genes are TRBV7-6 and TRBJ2-1; 7 nucleotides line up with TRBD2. This CDR3 has 14 residues. J gave up 7 bases and V 4 bases, and 7 bases lay outside the gene matches. The V gene's germline CDR1 is SGHVS and CDR2 FNYEAQ. CDR3 nucleotide sequence: TGTGCCAGCAGCTCCCGACTAGCTCGAAATGAGCAGTTCTTC. Protein sequence: CASSSRLARNEQFF.

The gene calls are TRBV7-6 and TRBJ2-2; D remains unclear. With 7 bases removed from V and 6 bases from J, the gap between germline ends came to 6 bases. CDR1 SGHVS and CDR2 FNYEAQ come from the germline V gene. This CDR3 comprises 11 residues. This CDR3 reads CASTFSGELFF. The CDR3 nucleotides read TGTGCCAGCACCTTCTCCGGGGAGCTGTTTTTT. Drawing the rest from reference TRBV7-6 and TRBJ2-2, the complete variable domain is GAGVSQSPRYKVTKRGQDVALRCDPISGHVSLYWYRQALGQGPEFLTYFNYEAQQDKSGLPNDRFSAERPEGSISTLTIQRTEQRDSAMYRCASTFSGELFFGEGSRLTVL.

This clonotype showed up just a few times. This rearrangement joins TRBV6-1 to TRBJ1-1; no reliable D call. CDR1 and CDR2 from the germline V gene are MNHNS and SASEGT. The CDR3 runs 13 residues. V was cut by 8 bases and J by 6 bases, with 16 bases left in between. The CDR3 region is CASRVETYAEAFF. DNA of the CDR3: TGTGCCAGCCGCGTGGAGACCTACGCTGAAGCTTTCTTT.

The chain has TRBV10-3 and TRBJ2-7; TRBD1 matches at 8 bases. V lost 4 bases, J lost 4 bases, and 9 bases stayed unmatched. CDR1 is ENHRY, CDR2 SYGVKD, per germline. This CDR3 is built from 15 residues. CDR3 residues: CAISGTGRIGYEQYF. Written as DNA, the CDR3 is TGTGCCATCAGTGGGACAGGGAGGATAGGTTACGAGCAGTACTTC.

This clonotype was seen a handful of times. V is TRBV11-2 and J is TRBJ2-7, with TRBD1 as a possible D gene (6 bases). V lost 5 bases and J 7 bases, leaving 21 bases between the germline ends. CDR1 and CDR2 from the germline V gene are SGHAT and FQNNGV. The CDR3 has 15 residues. The CDR3 spells CASSPTGTKVGEQYF. The CDR3, as DNA: TGTGCCAGCAGCCCCACTGGGACAAAAGTGGGGGAGCAGTACTTC.

This clonotype was picked up many times. The chain uses TRBV3-1 and TRBJ2-7; D not certain. The germline V gene has CDR1 LGHDT and CDR2 YNNKEL (reference sequence). The CDR3 sequence is 12 residues long. V was pared by 1 base and J by 4 bases, with 5 bases between. The CDR3, as DNA: TGTGCCAGCAGCCAAGTAGGTTACGAGCAGTACTTC. This gives the protein CASSQVGYEQYF.

This clonotype was found a few times. This rearrangement joins TRBV7-2 to TRBJ2-7; possible D gene TRBD1, 6 bases. Germline V gene lookup returns CDR1 SGHTA and CDR2 FQGNSA. Trimming removed 8 bases from V and 2 bases from J, with 16 bases in between. This CDR3 is built from 14 residues. The CDR3 nucleotides are TGTGCCAGCCGAGGGACAAGGGGACCCTACGAGCAGTACTTC. Amino acid sequence: CASRGTRGPYEQYF. Supplemented by reference TRBV7-2 and TRBJ2-7, the full variable domain reads GAGVSQSPSNKVTEKGKDVELRCDPISGHTALYWYRQSLGQGLEFLIYFQGNSAPDKSGLPSDRFSAERTGGSVSTLTIQRTQQEDSAVYLCASRGTRGPYEQYFGPGTRLTVT.

The chain recombines TRBV7-2 with TRBJ1-1; TRBD1 might be the D (6 bases). Germline CDR1 and CDR2: SGHTA and FQGNSA. V shed 3 bases and J shed 6 bases, with 14 bases lying between them. The CDR3 runs 14 residues. CDR3 sequence reads: CASSFKRGGPEAFF. For the CDR3, the DNA is TGTGCCAGCAGCTTCAAGCGGGGGGGCCCTGAAGCTTTCTTT.

The chain has TRBV6-1 and TRBJ1-1; D not resolved. V was pared by 4 bases and J by 0 bases, with 12 bases between. Germline-derived CDR1 and CDR2 are MNHNS and SASEGT. CDR3 size: 15 residues. The CDR3 loop reads CASSAAAGLNTEAFF. Written as DNA, the CDR3 is TGTGCCAGCAGTGCCGCGGCAGGCCTGAACACTGAAGCTTTCTTT.

The chain has TRBV19 and TRBJ2-7; TRBD1 is a possible D gene (6 bases). V was pared by 9 bases and J by 0 bases, with 12 bases between. Germline V CDR1 and CDR2: LNHDA, SQIVND (reference sequence). The CDR3 extends over 13 amino acids. The DNA for the CDR3 is TGTGCCAGAAAACAGGGAGCCTCCTACGAGCAGTACTTC. Translating gives CARKQGASYEQYF.

This rearrangement joins TRBV20-1 to TRBJ2-3, with 10 bases aligning to TRBD2. Germline lookup yields CDR1 DFQATT and CDR2 SNEGSKA (reference sequence). V shed 3 bases, J shed 5 bases, and the junction held 8 bases outside the gene matches. CDR3 size: 15 residues. The CDR3 region is CSASGLAGVGDTQYF. The CDR3 DNA reads TGCAGTGCTAGCGGTCTAGCGGGGGTGGGAGATACGCAGTATTTT.

The V and J genes are TRBV5-4 and TRBJ1-1; the match to TRBD1 covers 7 bases. Unmatched junction bases numbered 6, after V lost 0 bases and J lost 4 bases. The CDR3 extends over 15 amino acids. Germline V CDR1 and CDR2: SGHNT, YYREEE (reference sequence). CDR3 bases: TGTGCCAGCAGCTTGGTAAGGGGGCTGGGCACTGAAGCTTTCTTT. It specifies CASSLVRGLGTEAFF.

The chain uses TRBV9 and TRBJ2-7, with D possibly TRBD1 on 6 matching bases. Germline V gene sequence: CDR1 SGDLS, CDR2 YYNGEE. This CDR3 is 14 amino acids long. V lost 3 bases, J lost 2 bases, and 12 bases lay in between. Here the CDR3 DNA reads TGTGCCAGCAGCGCCGGACAGCCGCCCTACGAGCAGTACTTC. It encodes CASSAGQPPYEQYF.